Listed below are T cell receptor beta chains from one sample, sequenced in a study of vaccination and CD4 T cells after COVID-19. For these receptors, no antigen is known. TCRdb passed the PCR reads through MiXCR, listing each CDR3 protein once. The table lists over 10,000 distinct CDR3 sequences, approximately 50% of them singletons. The sequenced sample consisted of CD4+ T cells from blood, cultured in vitro. The receptors here all came from a human donor who had recovered from COVID-19. The CDR3 runs from the conserved cysteine through the conserved F or W. A D gene is named only where the DNA matches it firmly. Only some rows state a clone size, as once, few, many or a class for expanded clones.

cdr3_length j_call v_call d_call clone_size cdr3_nt cdr3_aa
14 TRBJ1-1 TRBV6-1 NA few TGTGCCAGCAACGGCGGGGTCTCGAACACTGAAGCTTTCTTT CASNGGVSNTEAFF
14 TRBJ2-7 TRBV7-2 NA few TGTGCCAGCAGCTCGGACACCTTTCCCTACGAGCAGTACTTC CASSSDTFPYEQYF
15 TRBJ2-3 TRBV7-9 TRBD2 few TGTGCCAGCACCGACACTAGCGGGAGTTTTGATACGCAGTATTTT CASTDTSGSFDTQYF
17 TRBJ2-3 TRBV4-3 TRBD2 few TGCGCCAGCAGCCGCCAGACTAGCGGGGGACCCACAGATACGCAGTATTTT CASSRQTSGGPTDTQYF
14 TRBJ1-1 TRBV5-4 TRBD1 NA TGTGCCAGCAGACGGGACAGCATGAACACTGAAGCTTTCTTT CASRRDSMNTEAFF
12 TRBJ2-7 TRBV20-1 NA NA TGCAGTGCCGGATTAGCCTCCGACGAGCAGTACTTC CSAGLASDEQYF
10 TRBJ1-2 TRBV20-1 NA NA TGCAGTGCCCATGGGGCTGGCTACACCTTC CSAHGAGYTF
16 TRBJ2-2 TRBV7-2 TRBD1 NA TGTGCCAGCAGCACGATACCCGGGACAGCCACCGGGGAGCTGTTTTTT CASSTIPGTATGELFF
13 TRBJ1-1 TRBV6-2/TRBV6-3 NA few TGTGCCAGCAGTTACAGGGGGAACACTGAAGCTTTCTTT CASSYRGNTEAFF
14 TRBJ1-2 TRBV20-1 NA few TGCAGTGCTAGTCGGGCGGGATGGGACTATGGCTACACCTTC CSASRAGWDYGYTF
12 TRBJ1-1 TRBV29-1 NA NA TGCAGCGTTGAAGTCGAGAACACTGAAGCTTTCTTT CSVEVENTEAFF
14 TRBJ2-1 TRBV24-1 TRBD1 NA TGTGCCACCAGGGGCAAAGAGGGGGCTGGTGAGCAGTTCTTC CATRGKEGAGEQFF
16 TRBJ1-4 TRBV24-1 NA NA TGTGCCACCAGTGACCCAGAACAGGGCTCTAATGAAAAACTGTTTTTT CATSDPEQGSNEKLFF
15 TRBJ1-5 TRBV28 NA few TGTGCCAGCAGTTTACCGCAAGGGATGGCTGGGCCCCAGCATTTT CASSLPQGMAGPQHF
10 TRBJ1-1 TRBV20-1 NA NA TGCAGTGCCTTCCGAAACGAAGCTTTCTTT CSAFRNEAFF